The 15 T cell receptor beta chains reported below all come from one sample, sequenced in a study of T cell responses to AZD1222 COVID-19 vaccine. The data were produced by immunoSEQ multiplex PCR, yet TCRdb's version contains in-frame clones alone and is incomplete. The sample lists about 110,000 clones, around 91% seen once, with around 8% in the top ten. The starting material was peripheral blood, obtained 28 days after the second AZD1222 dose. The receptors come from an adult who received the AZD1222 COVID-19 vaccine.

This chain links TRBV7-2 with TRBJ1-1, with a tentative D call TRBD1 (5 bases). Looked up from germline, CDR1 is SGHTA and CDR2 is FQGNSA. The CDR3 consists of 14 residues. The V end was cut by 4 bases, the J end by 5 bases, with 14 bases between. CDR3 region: CASSSEGRVTEAFF. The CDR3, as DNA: TGTGCCAGCAGCTCCGAGGGCAGGGTTACTGAAGCTTTCTTT.

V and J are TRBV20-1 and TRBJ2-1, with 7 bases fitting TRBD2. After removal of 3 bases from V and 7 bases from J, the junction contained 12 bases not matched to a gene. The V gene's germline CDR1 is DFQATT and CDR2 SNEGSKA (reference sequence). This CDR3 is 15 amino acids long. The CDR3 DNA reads TGCAGTGCTAGTGAAGCGGGACGTGCTGGGAATGAGCAGTTCTTC. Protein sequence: CSASEAGRAGNEQFF.

The CDR3 spells CASSYSPSTLYEQYF. Here the CDR3 DNA reads TGTGCCAGCAGTTACTCACCGTCGACACTCTACGAGCAGTACTTC. This chain uses TRBV6-5 with TRBJ2-7; D remains unclear. The V and J ends lost 0 bases and 3 bases respectively, with 12 bases between them. The V gene's germline CDR1 is MNHEY and CDR2 SVGAGI. The length of the CDR3 is 15 residues.

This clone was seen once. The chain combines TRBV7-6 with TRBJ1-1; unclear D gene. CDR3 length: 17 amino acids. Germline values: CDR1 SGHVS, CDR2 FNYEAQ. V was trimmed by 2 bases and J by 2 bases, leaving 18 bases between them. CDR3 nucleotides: TGTGCCAGCAGCTTATCGTTCGGAGGCGGGGTAAACACTGAAGCTTTCTTT. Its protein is CASSLSFGGGVNTEAFF. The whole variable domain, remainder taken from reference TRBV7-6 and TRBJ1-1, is GAGVSQSPRYKVTKRGQDVALRCDPISGHVSLYWYRQALGQGPEFLTYFNYEAQQDKSGLPNDRFSAERPEGSISTLTIQRTEQRDSAMYRCASSLSFGGGVNTEAFFGQGTRLTVV.

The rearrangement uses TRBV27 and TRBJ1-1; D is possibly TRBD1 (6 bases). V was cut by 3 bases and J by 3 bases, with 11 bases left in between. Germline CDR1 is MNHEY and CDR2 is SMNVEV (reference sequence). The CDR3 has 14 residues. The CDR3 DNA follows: TGTGCCAGCAGTTTCGGGGGCAGTCACACTGAAGCTTTCTTT. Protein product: CASSFGGSHTEAFF.

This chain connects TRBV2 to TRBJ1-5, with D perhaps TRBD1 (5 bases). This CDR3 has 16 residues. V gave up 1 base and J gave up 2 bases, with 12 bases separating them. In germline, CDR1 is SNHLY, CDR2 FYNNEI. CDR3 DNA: TGTGCCAGCAGTGAAGACTGGGGGAATGGCAATCAGCCCCAGCATTTT. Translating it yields CASSEDWGNGNQPQHF.

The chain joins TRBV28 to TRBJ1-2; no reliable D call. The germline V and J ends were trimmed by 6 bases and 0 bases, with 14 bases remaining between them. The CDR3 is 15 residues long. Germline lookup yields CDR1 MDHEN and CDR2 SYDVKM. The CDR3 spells CASSIPRGANYGYTF. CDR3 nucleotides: TGTGCCAGCAGCATCCCGAGAGGAGCTAACTATGGCTACACCTTC.

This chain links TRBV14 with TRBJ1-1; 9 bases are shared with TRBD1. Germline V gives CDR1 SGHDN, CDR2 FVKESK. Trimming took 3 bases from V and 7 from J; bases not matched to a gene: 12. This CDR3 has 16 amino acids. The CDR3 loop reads CASSHLPGQGRVEAFF. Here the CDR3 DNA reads TGTGCCAGCAGCCACCTCCCCGGACAGGGGAGGGTTGAAGCTTTCTTT.

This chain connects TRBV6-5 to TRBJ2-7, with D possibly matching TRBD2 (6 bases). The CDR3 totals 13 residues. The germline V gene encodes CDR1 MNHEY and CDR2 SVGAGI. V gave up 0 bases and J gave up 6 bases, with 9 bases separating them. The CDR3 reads CASSYSRRAEQYF. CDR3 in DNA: TGTGCCAGCAGTTACTCGCGGAGGGCCGAGCAGTACTTC.

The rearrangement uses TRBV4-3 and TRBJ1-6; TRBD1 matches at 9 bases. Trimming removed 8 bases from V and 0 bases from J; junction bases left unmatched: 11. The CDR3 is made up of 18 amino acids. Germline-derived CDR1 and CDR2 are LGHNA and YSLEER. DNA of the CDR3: TGCGCCAGCTTCCGGGACAGGGCATTTCTCTCCTATAATTCACCCCTCCACTTT. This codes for CASFRDRAFLSYNSPLHF.

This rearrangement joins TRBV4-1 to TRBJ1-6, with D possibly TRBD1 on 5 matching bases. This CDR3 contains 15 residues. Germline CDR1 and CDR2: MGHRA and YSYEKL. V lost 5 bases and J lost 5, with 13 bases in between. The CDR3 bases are TGCGCCAGCAGCATTCGACAGACCGATAATTCACCCCTCCACTTT. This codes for CASSIRQTDNSPLHF.

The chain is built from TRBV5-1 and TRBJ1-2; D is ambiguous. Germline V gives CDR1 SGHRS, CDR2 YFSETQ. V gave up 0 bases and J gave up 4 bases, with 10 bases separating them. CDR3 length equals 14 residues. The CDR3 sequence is CASSLEPGSYGYTF. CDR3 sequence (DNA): TGCGCCAGCAGCTTGGAGCCAGGTTCCTATGGCTACACCTTC. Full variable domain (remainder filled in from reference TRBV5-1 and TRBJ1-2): KAGVTQTPRYLIKTRGQQVTLSCSPISGHRSVSWYQQTPGQGLQFLFEYFSETQRNKGNFPGRFSGRQFSNSRSEMNVSTLELGDSALYLCASSLEPGSYGYTFGSGTRLTVV.

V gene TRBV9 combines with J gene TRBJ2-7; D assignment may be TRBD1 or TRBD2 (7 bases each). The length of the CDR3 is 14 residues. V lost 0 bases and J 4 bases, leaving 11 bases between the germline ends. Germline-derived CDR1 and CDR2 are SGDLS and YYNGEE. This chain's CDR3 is CASSVGQGGYEQYF. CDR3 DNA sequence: TGTGCCAGCAGCGTAGGACAGGGAGGGTACGAGCAGTACTTC.

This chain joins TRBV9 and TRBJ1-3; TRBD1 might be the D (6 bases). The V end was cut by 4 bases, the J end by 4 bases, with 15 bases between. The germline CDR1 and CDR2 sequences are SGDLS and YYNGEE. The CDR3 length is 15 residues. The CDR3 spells CASSRAGASGNTIYF. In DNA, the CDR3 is TGTGCCAGCAGCCGTGCGGGGGCGAGCGGAAACACCATATATTTT.

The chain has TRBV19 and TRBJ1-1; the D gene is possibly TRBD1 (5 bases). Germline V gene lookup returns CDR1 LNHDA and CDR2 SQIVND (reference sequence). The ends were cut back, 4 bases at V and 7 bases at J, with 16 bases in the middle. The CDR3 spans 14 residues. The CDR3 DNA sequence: TGTGCCAGTAGTAATCAGGCCCTCGGGGGTGAAGCTTTCTTT. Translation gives CASSNQALGGEAFF.